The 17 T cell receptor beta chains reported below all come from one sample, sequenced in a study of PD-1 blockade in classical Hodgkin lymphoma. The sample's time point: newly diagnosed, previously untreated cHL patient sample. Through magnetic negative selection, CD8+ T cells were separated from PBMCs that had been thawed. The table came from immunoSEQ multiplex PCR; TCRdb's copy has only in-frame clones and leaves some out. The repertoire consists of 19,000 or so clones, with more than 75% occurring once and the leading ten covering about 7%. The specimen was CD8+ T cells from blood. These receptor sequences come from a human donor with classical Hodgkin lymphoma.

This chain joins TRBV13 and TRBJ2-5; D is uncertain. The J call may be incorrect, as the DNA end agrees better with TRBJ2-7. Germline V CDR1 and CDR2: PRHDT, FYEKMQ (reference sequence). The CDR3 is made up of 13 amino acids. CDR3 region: CASSSLYSYEQYF. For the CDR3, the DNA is TGTGCCAGCAGCTCCTTATATTCCTACGAGCAGTACTTC.

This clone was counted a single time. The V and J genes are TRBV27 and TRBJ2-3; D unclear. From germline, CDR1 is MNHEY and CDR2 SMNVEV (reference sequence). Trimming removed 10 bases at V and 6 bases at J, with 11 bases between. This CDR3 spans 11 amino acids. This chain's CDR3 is CATALGDTQYF. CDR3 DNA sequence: TGTGCCACCGCTTTAGGGGATACGCAGTATTTT.

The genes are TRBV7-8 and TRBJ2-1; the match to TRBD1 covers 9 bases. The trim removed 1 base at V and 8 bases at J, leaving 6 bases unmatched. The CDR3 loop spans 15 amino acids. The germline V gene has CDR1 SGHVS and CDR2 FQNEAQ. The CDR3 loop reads CASSLVPGTGYEQFF. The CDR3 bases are TGTGCCAGCAGCTTAGTTCCGGGGACAGGGTATGAGCAGTTCTTC.

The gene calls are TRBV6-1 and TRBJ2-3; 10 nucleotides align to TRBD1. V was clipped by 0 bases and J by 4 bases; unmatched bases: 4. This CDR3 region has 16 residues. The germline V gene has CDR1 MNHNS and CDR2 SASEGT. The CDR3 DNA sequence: TGTGCCAGCAGTGAAGCGACAGGGGGCTGGTCAGATACGCAGTATTTT. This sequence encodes CASSEATGGWSDTQYF.

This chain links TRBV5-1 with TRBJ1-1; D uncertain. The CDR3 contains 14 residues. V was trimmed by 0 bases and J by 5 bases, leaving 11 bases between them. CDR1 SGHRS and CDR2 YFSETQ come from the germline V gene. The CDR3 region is CASSLDAPRTEAFF. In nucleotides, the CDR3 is TGCGCCAGCAGCTTGGATGCACCGAGAACTGAAGCTTTCTTT. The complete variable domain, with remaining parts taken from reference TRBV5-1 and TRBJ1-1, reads KAGVTQTPRYLIKTRGQQVTLSCSPISGHRSVSWYQQTPGQGLQFLFEYFSETQRNKGNFPGRFSGRQFSNSRSEMNVSTLELGDSALYLCASSLDAPRTEAFFGQGTRLTVV.

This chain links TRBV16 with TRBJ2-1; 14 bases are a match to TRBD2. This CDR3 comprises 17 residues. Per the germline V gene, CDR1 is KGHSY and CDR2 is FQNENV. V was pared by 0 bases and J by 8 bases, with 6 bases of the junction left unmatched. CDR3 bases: TGTGCCAGCAGCCAATCCCCGACTAGCGGGGGGGGCGATGAGCAGTTCTTC. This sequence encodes CASSQSPTSGGGDEQFF.

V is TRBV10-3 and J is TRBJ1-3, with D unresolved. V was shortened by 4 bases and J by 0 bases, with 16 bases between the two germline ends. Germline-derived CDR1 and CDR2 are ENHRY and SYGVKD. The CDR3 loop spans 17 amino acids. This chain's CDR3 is CAISGAGSMTSGNTIYF. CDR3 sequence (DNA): TGTGCCATCAGTGGCGCAGGTTCTATGACCTCTGGAAACACCATATATTTT.

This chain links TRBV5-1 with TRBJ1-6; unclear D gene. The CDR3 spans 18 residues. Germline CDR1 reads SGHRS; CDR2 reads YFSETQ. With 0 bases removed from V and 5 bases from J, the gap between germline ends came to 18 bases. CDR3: CASSLAFDPRLDNSPLHF. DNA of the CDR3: TGCGCCAGCAGCTTGGCCTTTGACCCAAGGTTGGATAATTCACCCCTCCACTTT.

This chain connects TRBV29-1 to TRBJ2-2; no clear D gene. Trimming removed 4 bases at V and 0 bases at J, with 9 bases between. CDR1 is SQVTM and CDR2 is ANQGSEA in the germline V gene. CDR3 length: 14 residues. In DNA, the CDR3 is TGCAGCGTTGTGGGCAGCGCGAACACCGGGGAGCTGTTTTTT. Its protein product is CSVVGSANTGELFF.

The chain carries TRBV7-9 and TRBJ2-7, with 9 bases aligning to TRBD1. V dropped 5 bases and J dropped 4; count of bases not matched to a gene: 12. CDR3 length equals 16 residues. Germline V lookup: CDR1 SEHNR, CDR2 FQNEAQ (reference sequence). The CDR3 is CASSLGYGTGRYEQYF. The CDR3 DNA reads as TGTGCCAGCAGCCTCGGTTATGGGACAGGGAGATACGAGCAGTACTTC.

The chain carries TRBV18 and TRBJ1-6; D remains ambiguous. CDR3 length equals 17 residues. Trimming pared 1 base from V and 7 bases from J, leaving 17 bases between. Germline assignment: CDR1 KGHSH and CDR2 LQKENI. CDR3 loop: CASSPLSIAVVNSPLHF. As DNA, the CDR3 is TGTGCCAGCTCACCACTCTCGATCGCCGTTGTGAATTCACCCCTCCACTTT.

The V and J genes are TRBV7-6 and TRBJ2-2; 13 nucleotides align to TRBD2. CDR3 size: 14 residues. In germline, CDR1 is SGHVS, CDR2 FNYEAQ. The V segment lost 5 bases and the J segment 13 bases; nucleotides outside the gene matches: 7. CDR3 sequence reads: CASSDRTSGSVLFF. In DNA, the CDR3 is TGTGCCAGCAGCGACCGGACTAGCGGGAGCGTGCTGTTTTTT.

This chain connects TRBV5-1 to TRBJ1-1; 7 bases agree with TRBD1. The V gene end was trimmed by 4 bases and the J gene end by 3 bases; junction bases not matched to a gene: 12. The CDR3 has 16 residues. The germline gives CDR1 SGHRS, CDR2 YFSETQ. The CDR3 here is CASSPFPRQGDTEAFF. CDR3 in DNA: TGCGCCAGCAGCCCCTTCCCCCGACAGGGCGACACTGAAGCTTTCTTT.

Here the CDR3 DNA reads TGTGCCAGTAGTAACTTGGGACAGGGCAGAAATCAGCCCCAGCATTTT. Protein product: CASSNLGQGRNQPQHF. V usage is TRBV19 and J usage is TRBJ1-5, with 9 nucleotides matching TRBD1. CDR1 and CDR2 (germline): LNHDA, SQIVND (reference sequence). V shed 4 bases and J 4 bases; nucleotides not matched to a gene: 8. The CDR3 is 16 residues long.

CDR3 residues: CASSISRLTNEQFF. CDR3 coding DNA: TGTGCCAGTAGTATCAGTCGTCTTACTAATGAGCAGTTCTTC. V gene TRBV19 combines with J gene TRBJ2-1; D gene uncertain. Germline V gene data show CDR1 as LNHDA and CDR2 as SQIVND (reference sequence). This CDR3 spans 14 amino acids. The V and J ends lost 3 bases and 7 bases respectively, with 13 bases between them.

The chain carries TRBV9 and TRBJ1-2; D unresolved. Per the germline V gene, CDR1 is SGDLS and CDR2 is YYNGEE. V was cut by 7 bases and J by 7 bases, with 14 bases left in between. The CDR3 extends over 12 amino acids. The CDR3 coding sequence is TGTGCCAGCGTGGGAACTAATCTTGGCTACACCTTC. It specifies CASVGTNLGYTF.

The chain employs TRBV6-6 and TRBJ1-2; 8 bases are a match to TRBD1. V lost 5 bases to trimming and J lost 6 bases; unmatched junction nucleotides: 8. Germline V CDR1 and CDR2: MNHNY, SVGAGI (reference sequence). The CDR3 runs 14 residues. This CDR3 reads CASSIIGQGDGYTF. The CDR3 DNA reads TGTGCCAGCAGTATAATAGGACAGGGAGATGGCTACACCTTC.